The clone carrying this T cell receptor (beta chain) was seen ten or more times. What it recognizes is unknown. Documented time point: newly diagnosed GD, antithyroid drugs for less than 3 months. PBMC-extracted RNA yielded the TCR library. The length of the CDR3 is 14 residues. V dropped 0 bases and J dropped 1 base, with 8 bases sitting between them. Germline CDR1 and CDR2: SGHRS and YFSETQ. Both iRepertoire HTBI primers and Arm-PCR of CDR3 regions were used to build the TCR beta libraries. TCRdb recomputed calls from the multiplex PCR reads with MiXCR, one row per CDR3 protein. Here the sample spans 420,000 or so distinct CDR3 sequences, about 17% being singletons. The data are from a study of regulatory T cells in long-lasting Graves disease. Study-level points and caveats: Preferential use of TRBV28, TRBJ1-2 and TRBJ2-5 was seen in persistent disease. Rather than thyroid tissue, only peripheral blood underwent study.

These records were also assigned to another study, of T cells in Graves' hyperthyroidism and ophthalmopathy.

The sequences come from peripheral blood mononuclear cells (PBMCs), collected at new diagnosis, from a patient treated with antithyroid drugs. The rearrangement joins TRBV5-1 to TRBJ2-7; D gene unclear. The receptor comes from a woman aged 18 to 35 with Graves disease. The CDR3 nucleotides are TGCGCCAGCAGCTTGGGGACCCCTTCCTACGAGCAGTACTTC. Translation gives CASSLGTPSYEQYF.